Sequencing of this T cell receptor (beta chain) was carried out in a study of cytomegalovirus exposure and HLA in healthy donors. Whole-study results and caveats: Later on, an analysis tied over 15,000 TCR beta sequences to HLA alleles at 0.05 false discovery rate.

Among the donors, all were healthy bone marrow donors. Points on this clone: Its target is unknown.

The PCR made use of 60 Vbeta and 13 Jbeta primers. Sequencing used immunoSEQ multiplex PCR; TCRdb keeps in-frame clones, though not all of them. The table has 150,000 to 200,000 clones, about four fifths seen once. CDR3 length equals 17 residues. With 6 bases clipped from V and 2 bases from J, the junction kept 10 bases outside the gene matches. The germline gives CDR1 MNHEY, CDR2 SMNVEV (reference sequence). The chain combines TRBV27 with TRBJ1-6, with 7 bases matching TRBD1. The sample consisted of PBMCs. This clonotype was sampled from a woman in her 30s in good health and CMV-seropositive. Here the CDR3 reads CASRRGDRGPYNSPLHF. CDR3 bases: TGTGCCAGCAGGCGCGGGGACAGAGGCCCCTATAATTCACCCCTCCACTTT.